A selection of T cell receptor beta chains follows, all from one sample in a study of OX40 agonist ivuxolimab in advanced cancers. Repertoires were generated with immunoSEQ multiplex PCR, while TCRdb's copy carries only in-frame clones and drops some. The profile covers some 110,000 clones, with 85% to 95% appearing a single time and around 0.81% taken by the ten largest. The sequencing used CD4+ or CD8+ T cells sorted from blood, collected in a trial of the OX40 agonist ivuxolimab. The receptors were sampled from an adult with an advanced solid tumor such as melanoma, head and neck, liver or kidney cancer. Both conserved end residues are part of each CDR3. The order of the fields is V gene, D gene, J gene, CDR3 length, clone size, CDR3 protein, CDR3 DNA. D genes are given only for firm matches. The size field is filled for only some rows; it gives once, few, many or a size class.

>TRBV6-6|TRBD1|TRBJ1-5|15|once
CASSYDRGGNQPQHF
TGTGCCAGCAGTTACGACAGGGGGGGCAATCAGCCCCAGCATTTT
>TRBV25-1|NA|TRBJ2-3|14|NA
CASRGRPSTDTQYF
TGTGCCAGCAGGGGACGCCCGAGCACAGATACGCAGTATTTT
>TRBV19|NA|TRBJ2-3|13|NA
CASSGDPGDTQYF
TGTGCCAGTAGTGGTGACCCGGGAGATACGCAGTATTTT
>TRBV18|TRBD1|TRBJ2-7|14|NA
CASWGDRPTYEQYF
TGTGCCAGTTGGGGGGACAGGCCCACCTACGAGCAGTACTTC
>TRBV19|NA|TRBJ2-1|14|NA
CASSAAGWANEQFF
TGTGCCAGTAGTGCGGCAGGGTGGGCCAATGAGCAGTTCTTC
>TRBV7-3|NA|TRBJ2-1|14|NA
CASSGGRSDNEQFF
TGTGCCAGCAGCGGCGGAAGGTCAGACAATGAGCAGTTCTTC
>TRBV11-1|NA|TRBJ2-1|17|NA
CASSLLTVVGGYNEQFF
TGTGCCAGCAGTTTGCTGACAGTCGTCGGTGGCTACAATGAGCAGTTCTTC
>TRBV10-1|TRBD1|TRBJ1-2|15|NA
CASRAGTGGNYGYTF
TGCGCCAGCAGGGCCGGGACAGGGGGAAACTATGGCTACACCTTC
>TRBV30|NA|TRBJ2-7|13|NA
CAWSEGIPYEQYF
TGTGCCTGGAGCGAGGGGATCCCCTACGAGCAGTACTTC
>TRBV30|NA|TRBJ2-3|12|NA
CASGLSTDTQYF
TGTGCCTCGGGACTGAGCACAGATACGCAGTATTTT